This record covers a single TCR gamma chain. It lacks a known antigen. The DNA is left out, because the CDR3 cannot be placed on it with certainty; the CDR3 is given as TCRdb lists it. The CDR3 goes from the cysteine to the phenylalanine over 19 residues. This entry is derived from a study of gamma delta lymphoproliferative disorders and STAT genes (dated 2018 in TCRdb). Turning to the overall study: Gamma-chain libraries were prepared from at least 50 ng of genomic DNA using the LymphoTrack Dx TCRG Assay. Since no corresponding Invivoscribe delta assay was available, delta-chain libraries were prepared following the standard operating procedure of the EuroClonality-NGS working group. To confirm results, a couple of gamma-chain samples and all delta-chain samples were sequenced twice. Within a larger immunophenotypic and STAT-mutation study, TCR gamma and delta CDR3 repertoires were profiled by deep sequencing in Tgammadelta lymphoproliferative disease patients and healthy controls.

Results and caveats for the whole study, not just this receptor: T cells in controls likely covered a range of maturation stages, whereas leukemic cells were skewed toward terminal effectors, which could potentially limit comparisons between patients and controls. The authors noted that NGS specificity may be reduced at low frequencies, so the public or private nature of leukemic clones needs confirmation. Almost every major gamma and delta clonotype found in patients was public, meaning shared with at least one healthy donor, with just a couple of gamma clonotypes being private to disease. When whole repertoires were clustered, patient gamma repertoires were grouped separately from healthy controls, whereas no separation between groups was observed for delta repertoires.

For both patients and controls, peripheral blood mononuclear cells were isolated, and the genomic DNA from these cells was used for TCR sequencing. As controls, about 23 healthy adult blood donors (median age 64 years; roughly twelve males and roughly 11 females) were included and were matched to patients for age and sex. Both library preparation methods relied on multiplex PCR with primers aimed at conserved V and J regions of the TCR genes. Purified and pooled amplicons were sequenced on an Illumina MiSeq platform. In the authors' own workflow: V(D)J alignment, clonotype assembly and translation were handled by MiXCR, while functionality assessment and CDR3 repertoire analyses were done with VDJtools. CDR3 was defined according to IMGT, and analyses were limited to productive sequences using functional genes, with ORF genes and pseudogenes excluded. A custom Python script was used to look across all patients and controls for identical amino acid CDR3s belonging to major clonotypes, meaning those with a frequency of >=5%. A one-sided non-parametric Wilcoxon test was used to compare clonotype frequencies in patients versus controls. In TCRdb, clones were called once more from the public reads by CATT, and rows of identical DNA were later combined. The V and J calls follow TCRdb's processing rather than the paper's. The sample table contains more than 900 gamma-chain clones; only one count was recorded for approximately 21% of them. The ten largest clones represent roughly two fifths of the sample.

For the V gene the call is TRGV11; the J gene has no call. TRGV11 is an open reading frame, and its role is uncertain. Sample: blood. The receptor was isolated from a human donor in good health. The CDR3 protein sequence reads: CTTVPAGLGKMSSDWIKTF.